This T cell receptor (beta chain) was recovered during a study of graft-versus-host responses after intestinal transplantation. CDR3 length: 13 residues. Germline CDR1 is SGHNT and CDR2 is YYREEE (reference sequence). V was shortened by 1 base and J by 3 bases, with 8 bases between the two germline ends. The method was immunoSEQ multiplex PCR; TCRdb's version includes in-frame clones alone and lacks a portion of them. There are 30,000 to 45,000 clones in the sample; 93% occur only once, and approximately 20% lies in the top ten. As for this clone: What it recognizes is unknown.

This chain uses TRBV5-4 with TRBJ2-7, with D unresolved. This specimen consisted of unstimulated CD8+ T cells sorted from spleen or lymph node cells, obtained before transplant. This TCR was sampled from a human donor who was the organ donor for an intestinal transplant. Written as DNA, the CDR3 is TGTGCCAGCAGCTTGAGACCTCACTACGAGCAGTACTTC. Translated, it gives CASSLRPHYEQYF.